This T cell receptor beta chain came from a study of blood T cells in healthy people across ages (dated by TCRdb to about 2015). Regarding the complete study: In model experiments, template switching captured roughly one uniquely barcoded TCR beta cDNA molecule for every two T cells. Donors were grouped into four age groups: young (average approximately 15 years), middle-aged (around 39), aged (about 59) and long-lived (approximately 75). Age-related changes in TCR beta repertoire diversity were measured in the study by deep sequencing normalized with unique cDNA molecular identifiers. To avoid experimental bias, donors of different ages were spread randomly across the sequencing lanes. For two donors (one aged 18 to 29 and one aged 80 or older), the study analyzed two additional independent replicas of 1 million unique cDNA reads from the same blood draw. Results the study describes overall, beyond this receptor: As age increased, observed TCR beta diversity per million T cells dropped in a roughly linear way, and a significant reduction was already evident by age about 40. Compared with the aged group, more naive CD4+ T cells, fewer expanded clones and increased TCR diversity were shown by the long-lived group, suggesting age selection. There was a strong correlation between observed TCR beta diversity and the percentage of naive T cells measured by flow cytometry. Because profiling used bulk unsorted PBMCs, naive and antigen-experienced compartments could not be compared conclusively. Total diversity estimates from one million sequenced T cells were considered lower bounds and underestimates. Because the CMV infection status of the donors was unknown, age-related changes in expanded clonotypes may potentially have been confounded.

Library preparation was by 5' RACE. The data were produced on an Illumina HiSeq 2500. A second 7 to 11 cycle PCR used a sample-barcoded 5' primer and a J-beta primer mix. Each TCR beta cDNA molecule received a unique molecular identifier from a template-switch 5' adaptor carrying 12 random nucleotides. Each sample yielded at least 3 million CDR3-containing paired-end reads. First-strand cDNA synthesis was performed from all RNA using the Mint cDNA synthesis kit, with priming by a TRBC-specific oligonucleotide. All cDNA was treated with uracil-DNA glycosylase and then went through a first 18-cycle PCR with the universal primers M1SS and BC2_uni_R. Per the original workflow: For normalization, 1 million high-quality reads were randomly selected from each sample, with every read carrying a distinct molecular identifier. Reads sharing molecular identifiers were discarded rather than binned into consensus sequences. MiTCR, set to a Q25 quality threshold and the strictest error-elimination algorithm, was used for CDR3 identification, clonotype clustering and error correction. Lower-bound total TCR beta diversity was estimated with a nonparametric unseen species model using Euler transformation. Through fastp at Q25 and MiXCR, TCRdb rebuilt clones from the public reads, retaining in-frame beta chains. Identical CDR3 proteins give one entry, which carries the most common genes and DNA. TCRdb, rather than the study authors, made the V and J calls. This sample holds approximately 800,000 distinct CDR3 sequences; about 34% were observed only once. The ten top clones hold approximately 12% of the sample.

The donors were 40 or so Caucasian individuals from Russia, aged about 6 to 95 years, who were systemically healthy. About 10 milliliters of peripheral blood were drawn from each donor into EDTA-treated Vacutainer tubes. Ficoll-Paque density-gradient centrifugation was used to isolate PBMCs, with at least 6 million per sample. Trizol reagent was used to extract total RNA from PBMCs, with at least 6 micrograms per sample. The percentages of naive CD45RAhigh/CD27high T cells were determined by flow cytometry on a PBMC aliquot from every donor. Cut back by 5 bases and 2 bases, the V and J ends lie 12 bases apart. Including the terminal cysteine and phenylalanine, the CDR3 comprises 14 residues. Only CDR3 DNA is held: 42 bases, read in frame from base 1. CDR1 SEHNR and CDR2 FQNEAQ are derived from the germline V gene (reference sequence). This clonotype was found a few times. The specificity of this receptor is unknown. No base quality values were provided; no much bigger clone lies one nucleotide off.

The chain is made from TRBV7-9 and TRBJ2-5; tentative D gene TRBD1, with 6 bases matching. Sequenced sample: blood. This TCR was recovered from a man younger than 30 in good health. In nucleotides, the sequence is TGTGCCAGCAGCACTGTGACAGGTCAAGAGACCCAGTACTTC. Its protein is CASSTVTGQETQYF.